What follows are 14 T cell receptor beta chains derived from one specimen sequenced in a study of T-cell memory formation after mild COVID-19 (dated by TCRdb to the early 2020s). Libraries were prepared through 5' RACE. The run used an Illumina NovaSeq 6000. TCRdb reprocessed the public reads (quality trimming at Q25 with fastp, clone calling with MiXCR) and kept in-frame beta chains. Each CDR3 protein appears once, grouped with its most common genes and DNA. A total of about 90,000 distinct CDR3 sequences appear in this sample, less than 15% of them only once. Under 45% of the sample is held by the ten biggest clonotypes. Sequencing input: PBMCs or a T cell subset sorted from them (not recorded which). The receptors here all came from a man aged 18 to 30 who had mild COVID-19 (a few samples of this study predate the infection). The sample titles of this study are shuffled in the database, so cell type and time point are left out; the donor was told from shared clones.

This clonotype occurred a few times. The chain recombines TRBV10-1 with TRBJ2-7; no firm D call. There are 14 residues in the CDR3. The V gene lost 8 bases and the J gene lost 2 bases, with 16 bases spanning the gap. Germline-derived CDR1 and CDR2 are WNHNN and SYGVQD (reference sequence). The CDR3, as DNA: TGCGCCAGCCGGACCGCCCTCGGCACCTACGAGCAGTACTTC. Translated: CASRTALGTYEQYF.

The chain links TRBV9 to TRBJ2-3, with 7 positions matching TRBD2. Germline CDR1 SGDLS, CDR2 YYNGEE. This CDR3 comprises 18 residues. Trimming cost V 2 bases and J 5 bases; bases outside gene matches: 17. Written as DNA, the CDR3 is TGTGCCAGCAGCGTCCTCTGGGGGGGAGGGTTGTATGGAGATACGCAGTATTTT. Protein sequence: CASSVLWGGGLYGDTQYF.

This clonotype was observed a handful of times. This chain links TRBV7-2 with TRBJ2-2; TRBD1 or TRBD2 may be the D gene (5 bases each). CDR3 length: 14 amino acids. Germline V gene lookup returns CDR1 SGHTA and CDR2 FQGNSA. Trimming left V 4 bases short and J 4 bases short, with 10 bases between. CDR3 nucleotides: TGTGCCAGCAGCTCGTCAGGGAGCACCGGGGAGCTGTTTTTT. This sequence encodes CASSSSGSTGELFF.

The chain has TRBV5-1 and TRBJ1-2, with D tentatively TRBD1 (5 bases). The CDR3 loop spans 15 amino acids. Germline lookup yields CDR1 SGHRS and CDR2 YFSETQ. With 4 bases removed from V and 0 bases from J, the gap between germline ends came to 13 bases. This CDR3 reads CASSPGTVTNYGYTF. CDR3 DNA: TGCGCCAGCAGCCCGGGGACCGTAACTAACTATGGCTACACCTTC.

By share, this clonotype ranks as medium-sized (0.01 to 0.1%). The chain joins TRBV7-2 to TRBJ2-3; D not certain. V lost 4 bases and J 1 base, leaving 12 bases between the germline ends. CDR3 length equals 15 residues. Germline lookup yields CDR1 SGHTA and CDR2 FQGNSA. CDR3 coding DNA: TGTGCCAGCAGCTCCGATAGCATGGGCACAGATACGCAGTATTTT. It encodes CASSSDSMGTDTQYF.

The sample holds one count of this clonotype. This chain's CDR3 is CASSPRTEAFF. The DNA for the CDR3 is TGTGCCAGCAGCCCCCGCACTGAAGCTTTCTTT. V is TRBV7-9 and J is TRBJ1-1; D unclear. The V gene's germline CDR1 is SEHNR and CDR2 FQNEAQ (reference sequence). The CDR3 is 11 amino acids. V was pared by 5 bases and J by 4 bases, with 5 bases between. Combining the CDR3 with reference TRBV7-9 and TRBJ1-1 gives the whole variable domain DTGVSQNPRHKITKRGQNVTFRCDPISEHNRLYWYRQTLGQGPEFLTYFQNEAQLEKSRLLSDRFSAERPKGSFSTLEIQRTEQGDSAMYLCASSPRTEAFFGQGTRLTVV.

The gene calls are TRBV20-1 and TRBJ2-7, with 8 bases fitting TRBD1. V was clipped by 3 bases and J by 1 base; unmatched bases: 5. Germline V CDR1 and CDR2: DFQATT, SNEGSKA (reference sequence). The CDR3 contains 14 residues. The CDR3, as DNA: TGCAGTGCTAGGTCCGGGACAGGTTCCTACGAGCAGTACTTC. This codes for CSARSGTGSYEQYF.

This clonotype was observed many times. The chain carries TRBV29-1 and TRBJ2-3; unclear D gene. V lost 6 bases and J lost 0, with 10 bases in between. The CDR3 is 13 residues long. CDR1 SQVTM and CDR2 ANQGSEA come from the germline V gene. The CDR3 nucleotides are TGCAGCGTCCCCTTGACTAGCACAGATACGCAGTATTTT. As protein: CSVPLTSTDTQYF.

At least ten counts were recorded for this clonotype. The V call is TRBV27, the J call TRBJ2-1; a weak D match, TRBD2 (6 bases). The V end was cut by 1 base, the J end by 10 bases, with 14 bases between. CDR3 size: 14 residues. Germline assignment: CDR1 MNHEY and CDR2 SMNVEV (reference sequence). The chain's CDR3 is CASSLLLPGVEQFF. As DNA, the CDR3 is TGTGCCAGCAGTTTATTACTCCCGGGGGTCGAGCAGTTCTTC.

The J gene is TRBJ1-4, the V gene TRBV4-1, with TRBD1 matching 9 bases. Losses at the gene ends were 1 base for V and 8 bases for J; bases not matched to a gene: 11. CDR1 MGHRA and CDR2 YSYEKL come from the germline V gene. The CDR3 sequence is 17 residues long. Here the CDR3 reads CASSQVGGQGTGEKLFF. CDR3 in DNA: TGCGCCAGCAGCCAAGTCGGGGGACAGGGAACAGGGGAAAAACTGTTTTTT.

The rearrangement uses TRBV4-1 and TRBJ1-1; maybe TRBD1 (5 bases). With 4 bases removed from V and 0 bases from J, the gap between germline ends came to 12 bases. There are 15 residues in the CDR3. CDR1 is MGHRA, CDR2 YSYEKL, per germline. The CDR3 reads CASSLQGVLNTEAFF. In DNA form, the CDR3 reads TGCGCCAGCAGCCTGCAGGGAGTACTGAACACTGAAGCTTTCTTT.

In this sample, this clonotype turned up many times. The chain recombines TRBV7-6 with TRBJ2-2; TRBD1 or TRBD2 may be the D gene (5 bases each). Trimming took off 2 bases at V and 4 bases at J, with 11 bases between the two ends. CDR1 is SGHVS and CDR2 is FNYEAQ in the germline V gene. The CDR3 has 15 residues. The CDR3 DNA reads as TGTGCCAGCAGCTTAAGCCCGGGGACCACCGGGGAGCTGTTTTTT. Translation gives CASSLSPGTTGELFF.

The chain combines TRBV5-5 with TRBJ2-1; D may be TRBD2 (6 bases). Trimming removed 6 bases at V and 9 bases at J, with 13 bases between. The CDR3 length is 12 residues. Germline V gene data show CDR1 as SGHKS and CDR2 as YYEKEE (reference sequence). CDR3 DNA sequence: TGTGCCAGCACCCTGGGGGGAGGTGAGCAGTTCTTC. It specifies CASTLGGGEQFF.

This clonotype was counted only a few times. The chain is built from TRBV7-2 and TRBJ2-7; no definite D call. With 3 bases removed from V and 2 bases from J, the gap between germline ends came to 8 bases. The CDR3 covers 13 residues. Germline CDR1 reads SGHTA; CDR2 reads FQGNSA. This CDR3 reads CASSFVRPYEQYF. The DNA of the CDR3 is TGTGCCAGCAGCTTCGTCCGCCCCTACGAGCAGTACTTC.